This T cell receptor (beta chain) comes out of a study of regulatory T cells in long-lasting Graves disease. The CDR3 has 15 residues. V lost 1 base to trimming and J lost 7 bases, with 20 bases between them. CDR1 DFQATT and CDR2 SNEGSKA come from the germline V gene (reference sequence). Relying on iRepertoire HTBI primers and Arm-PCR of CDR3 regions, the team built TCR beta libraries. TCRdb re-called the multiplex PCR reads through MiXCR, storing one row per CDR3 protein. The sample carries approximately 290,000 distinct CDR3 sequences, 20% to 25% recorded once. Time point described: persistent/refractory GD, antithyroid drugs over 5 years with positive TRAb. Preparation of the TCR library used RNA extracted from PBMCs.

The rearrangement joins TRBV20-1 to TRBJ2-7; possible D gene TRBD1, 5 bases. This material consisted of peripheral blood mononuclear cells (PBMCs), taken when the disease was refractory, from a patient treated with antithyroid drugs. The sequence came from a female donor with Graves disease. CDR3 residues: CSARAIGQAMGEQYF. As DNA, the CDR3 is TGCAGTGCTAGAGCCATCGGACAAGCCATGGGAGAGCAGTACTTC.